Below, 29 T cell receptor beta chains from the same sample are listed, as sequenced in a study of regulatory T cells in long-lasting Graves disease. Researchers made TCR beta libraries by using iRepertoire HTBI primers and running Arm-PCR on CDR3 regions. MiXCR was run by TCRdb on the multiplex PCR reads, yielding one entry per CDR3 protein. The sample consists of 350,000 to 450,000 distinct CDR3 sequences, more than 20% of them appearing once. Noted time point: persistent/refractory GD, antithyroid drugs over 5 years with positive TRAb. There was RNA extracted from PBMCs, and the TCR library was made from it. This material consisted of peripheral blood mononuclear cells (PBMCs), taken when the disease was refractory, from a patient treated with antithyroid drugs. The receptors derive from a woman in her thirties or forties with Graves disease.

This clonotype has just a few counts. V and J are TRBV6-1 and TRBJ2-2; possible D gene TRBD2, 6 bases. CDR3 length: 15 residues. The V and J ends lost 3 bases and 4 bases respectively, with 12 bases between them. Germline values: CDR1 MNHNS, CDR2 SASEGT. The CDR3 sequence: CASSEEGRSTGELFF. In DNA form, the CDR3 reads TGTGCCAGCAGTGAGGAGGGGAGAAGCACCGGGGAGCTGTTTTTT.

This clonotype has at least ten counts. V and J are TRBV11-2 and TRBJ2-5; D gene uncertain. CDR1 SGHAT and CDR2 FQNNGV come from the germline V gene. The CDR3 is made up of 15 amino acids. Trimming cost V 0 bases and J 1 base, with 9 bases left between them. In DNA form, the CDR3 reads TGTGCCAGCAGCTTAGACGGTTGGCCCCAAGAGACCCAGTACTTC. Translating it yields CASSLDGWPQETQYF.

CDR3 region: CASSQTTGGFYEQYF. The CDR3, as DNA: TGCGCCAGCAGCCAAACGACAGGGGGCTTCTACGAGCAGTACTTC. This sequence joins TRBV4-1 and TRBJ2-7; 10 bases are shared with TRBD1. The CDR3 has 15 amino acids. Germline V gene data show CDR1 as MGHRA and CDR2 as YSYEKL. The trim removed 2 bases at V and 3 bases at J, leaving 4 bases unmatched.

This clonotype showed up just a few times. This may stem from a read error, because a much larger clone lies one nucleotide away. The chain links TRBV2 to TRBJ1-2, with a possible D match to TRBD1 (5 bases). V lost 0 bases and J lost 3, with 14 bases in between. The CDR3 sequence is 16 residues long. Germline V gene data show CDR1 as SNHLY and CDR2 as FYNNEI. The CDR3 DNA sequence: TGTGCCAGCAGTGAAGCTCCAACCCTAGGGGACTATGGCTACACCTTC. Translating it yields CASSEAPTLGDYGYTF.

This clonotype was found a few times. A read error may explain this, as a much larger clone is one base away. The chain links TRBV12-3 or TRBV12-4 to TRBJ2-6; the match to TRBD1 covers 8 bases. This CDR3 is built from 15 residues. V lost 8 bases and J lost 4; bases outside the gene matches: 7. Here the CDR3 reads CASGETGVGANVLTF. The CDR3, as DNA: TGTGCCAGCGGGGAGACAGGGGTCGGGGCCAACGTCCTGACTTTC.

This clonotype was counted a few times. The chain links TRBV29-1 to TRBJ2-7, with a possible D match to TRBD1 (5 bases). Germline V CDR1 and CDR2: SQVTM, ANQGSEA. V lost 6 bases and J lost 3, with 12 bases in between. This CDR3 has 12 residues. The CDR3 loop reads CSVRGHRYEQYF. The CDR3, as DNA: TGCAGCGTACGCGGACACCGCTACGAGCAGTACTTC.

This clonotype came up many times. The rearrangement uses TRBV2 and TRBJ2-7; 10 positions agree with TRBD2. Losses at the gene ends were 7 bases for V and 2 bases for J; bases not matched to a gene: 5. The CDR3 loop spans 14 amino acids. Germline-derived CDR1 and CDR2 are SNHLY and FYNNEI. The CDR3 DNA reads TGTGCCAGCACGGCACTAGCGGGGACCTACGAGCAGTACTTC. Protein sequence: CASTALAGTYEQYF.

This clonotype was found many times. The chain joins TRBV28 to TRBJ1-5; D is ambiguous. Trimming took 3 bases from V and 5 from J, leaving 5 bases between them. The CDR3 totals 12 residues. From germline, CDR1 is MDHEN and CDR2 SYDVKM. The CDR3, as DNA: TGTGCCAGCAGTTTTTTCTATCAGCCCCAGCATTTT. Translating gives CASSFFYQPQHF.

This clonotype was observed a few times. The DNA for the CDR3 is TGCGCCAGCAGCCCTACCGACACCGCAAACACTGAAGCTTTCTTT. Translating it yields CASSPTDTANTEAFF. The chain recombines TRBV5-1 with TRBJ1-1; no reliable D call. This CDR3 is built from 15 residues. Trimming stripped 4 bases from V and 2 bases from J, with 15 bases between. Per germline, CDR1 SGHRS and CDR2 YFSETQ.

This clonotype was recorded many times. The chain uses TRBV29-1 and TRBJ2-5; no firm D call. V was trimmed by 0 bases and J by 5 bases, leaving 4 bases between them. CDR3 size: 11 residues. The V gene's germline CDR1 is SQVTM and CDR2 ANQGSEA. In nucleotides, the CDR3 is TGCAGCGTTGAAGAAGTGGAGACCCAGTACTTC. Its translation is CSVEEVETQYF.

V is TRBV4-1 and J is TRBJ2-7, with 7 bases that match TRBD2. The CDR3 length is 15 residues. J gave up 2 bases and V 4 bases, and 8 bases lay outside the gene matches. The germline CDR1 and CDR2 sequences are MGHRA and YSYEKL. The DNA of the CDR3 is TGCGCCAGCAGCCCGTCCCAAGCGGGAACCTACGAGCAGTACTTC. Amino acids: CASSPSQAGTYEQYF.

This clonotype was observed many times. The rearrangement joins TRBV28 to TRBJ2-5, with a possible D match to TRBD2 (6 bases). Trimming pared 6 bases from V and 2 bases from J, leaving 31 bases between. This CDR3 has 20 amino acids. Germline V gene data show CDR1 as MDHEN and CDR2 as SYDVKM. CDR3 coding DNA: TGTGCCAGCAGCCTTAGAGCTTGGAGGGGAATGCGGTCCCCACAAGAGACCCAGTACTTC. Translating it yields CASSLRAWRGMRSPQETQYF.

This clonotype has ten or more counts. The V gene is TRBV28, the J gene TRBJ2-7; tentatively, D is TRBD1 (6 bases). V shed 6 bases and J shed 0 bases, with 12 bases lying between them. CDR1 is MDHEN, CDR2 SYDVKM, per germline. This CDR3 has 14 residues. The DNA of the CDR3 is TGTGCCAGCAGCCAAGGACAGAGCTCCTACGAGCAGTACTTC. Encoded protein: CASSQGQSSYEQYF.

This clonotype turned up a few times. This chain connects TRBV7-2 to TRBJ2-7, with unresolved D. In germline, CDR1 is SGHTA, CDR2 FQGNSA. The CDR3 is 14 amino acids. The V gene lost 4 bases and the J gene lost 3 bases, with 13 bases spanning the gap. The DNA for the CDR3 is TGTGCCAGCAGCTCCCCAGCACCAAACTACGAGCAGTACTTC. Translating it yields CASSSPAPNYEQYF.

This clonotype was picked up a small number of times. The V call is TRBV2, the J call TRBJ2-3; no definite D call. Germline V gene data show CDR1 as SNHLY and CDR2 as FYNNEI. The V end was cut by 7 bases, the J end by 7 bases, with 6 bases between. The CDR3 is 10 residues long. The CDR3 is CASIANTQYF. The CDR3 region has the DNA TGTGCCAGCATAGCAAATACGCAGTATTTT.

This clonotype was observed a handful of times. The rearrangement joins TRBV11-2 to TRBJ2-5; TRBD1 aligns across 7 bases. The germline CDR1 and CDR2 sequences are SGHAT and FQNNGV. This CDR3 region has 14 residues. V lost 7 bases to trimming and J lost 5 bases; unmatched junction nucleotides: 10. The CDR3 DNA sequence: TGTGCCAGCACCCTAAAGACAGGGCGCGAGACCCAGTACTTC. It specifies CASTLKTGRETQYF.

Only a few counts were recorded for this clonotype. This chain joins TRBV20-1 and TRBJ2-7; D is undetermined. The CDR3 is 11 amino acids. Germline-derived CDR1 and CDR2 are DFQATT and SNEGSKA (reference sequence). V shed 4 bases and J shed 1 base, with 5 bases lying between them. The DNA of the CDR3 is TGCAGTGCTATTCTGTCCTACGAGCAGTACTTC. Translated, it gives CSAILSYEQYF.

This clonotype was observed a handful of times. The chain links TRBV7-2 to TRBJ2-5; 10 bases fit TRBD2. The V and J ends lost 3 bases and 2 bases, in that order; junction bases with no gene match: 12. The CDR3 is made up of 18 amino acids. Germline CDR1 and CDR2: SGHTA and FQGNSA. This CDR3 is CASSFVRVAGGPQETQYF. The DNA of the CDR3 is TGTGCCAGCAGCTTCGTAAGGGTAGCGGGAGGCCCGCAAGAGACCCAGTACTTC. Variable domain in full (rest from reference TRBV7-2 and TRBJ2-5): GAGVSQSPSNKVTEKGKDVELRCDPISGHTALYWYRQSLGQGLEFLIYFQGNSAPDKSGLPSDRFSAERTGGSVSTLTIQRTQQEDSAVYLCASSFVRVAGGPQETQYFGPGTRLLVL.

This clonotype was counted many times. This sequence joins TRBV28 and TRBJ1-4; D not certain. Germline CDR1 is MDHEN and CDR2 is SYDVKM. The ends were cut back, 7 bases at V and 0 bases at J, with 12 bases in the middle. The CDR3 is made up of 15 amino acids. Here the CDR3 DNA reads TGTGCCAGCACCTTAGCTGGTGCAACTAATGAAAAACTGTTTTTT. Protein: CASTLAGATNEKLFF.

In its sample, this clonotype was seen many times. The chain employs TRBV20-1 and TRBJ2-7; D possibly uses TRBD1 or TRBD2 (5 bases each). The germline CDR1 and CDR2 sequences are DFQATT and SNEGSKA (reference sequence). V lost 6 bases to trimming and J lost 1 base, with 16 bases between them. The CDR3 is 14 residues long. The CDR3 loop reads CSASPQGPSYEQYF. In nucleotides, the CDR3 is TGCAGTGCCTCGCCCCAGGGACCATCCTACGAGCAGTACTTC.

This chain links TRBV19 with TRBJ2-2, with 8 positions matching TRBD2. The CDR3 is 15 amino acids. J lost 6 bases, V lost 6 bases, and 9 bases had no gene match. Germline V gene data show CDR1 as LNHDA and CDR2 as SQIVND (reference sequence). The CDR3 protein is CASRPPGLEAGELFF. The DNA for the CDR3 is TGTGCCAGTAGACCCCCGGGACTAGAAGCCGGGGAGCTGTTTTTT.

This clonotype was detected only once. This chain uses TRBV7-9 with TRBJ1-5; 8 nucleotides line up with TRBD1. CDR1 is SEHNR, CDR2 FQNEAQ, per germline (reference sequence). The CDR3 covers 20 residues. Germline trimming cut 5 bases from V and 0 bases from J; bases unmatched to any gene: 18. CDR3 coding DNA: TGTGCCAGCAGCCAACAATCCGGGACAGGAGCGTATGATAGCAATCAGCCCCAGCATTTT. It is translated as CASSQQSGTGAYDSNQPQHF.

There are many counts of this clonotype. This chain uses TRBV11-2 with TRBJ1-2; D is undetermined. V dropped 3 bases and J dropped 2 bases, with 7 bases sitting between them. CDR1 is SGHAT and CDR2 is FQNNGV in the germline V gene. This CDR3 region has 13 residues. CDR3 sequence: CASSLLGNYGYTF. In DNA form, the CDR3 reads TGTGCCAGCAGCTTGTTAGGGAACTATGGCTACACCTTC.

This clonotype was recorded many times. The chain is built from TRBV2 and TRBJ1-5; a weak D match, TRBD1 (5 bases). The V end was cut by 5 bases, the J end by 1 base, with 12 bases between. The CDR3 spans 15 residues. Germline CDR1 SNHLY, CDR2 FYNNEI. CDR3: CASSSKGLSNQPQHF. The CDR3 DNA sequence: TGTGCCAGCAGTAGTAAGGGGTTGAGCAATCAGCCCCAGCATTTT. Full variable domain (remainder filled in from reference TRBV2 and TRBJ1-5): EPEVTQTPSHQVTQMGQEVILRCVPISNHLYFYWYRQILGQKVEFLVSFYNNEISEKSEIFDDQFSVERPDGSNFTLKIRSTKLEDSAMYFCASSSKGLSNQPQHFGDGTRLSIL.

The chain uses TRBV15 and TRBJ1-2; D possibly corresponds to TRBD1 (5 bases). The V end was cut by 3 bases, the J end by 4 bases, with 18 bases between. There are 16 residues in the CDR3. The germline gives CDR1 LNHNV, CDR2 YYDKDF (reference sequence). CDR3 coding DNA: TGTGCCACCAGCAGGGCCCAGGGTGAAGGGGCCTATGGCTACACCTTC. It yields the protein CATSRAQGEGAYGYTF.

This clonotype was observed many times. The rearrangement joins TRBV3-1 to TRBJ1-1, with a possible D match to TRBD1 (5 bases). Germline lookup yields CDR1 LGHDT and CDR2 YNNKEL (reference sequence). The V end lost 4 bases, the J end lost 4 bases, and 16 bases lay between the germline ends. This CDR3 is built from 15 residues. This CDR3 reads CASSRRWDQATEAFF. The CDR3 DNA is TGTGCCAGCAGCCGGAGGTGGGACCAGGCCACTGAAGCTTTCTTT. The full variable domain, its missing parts supplied by reference TRBV3-1 and TRBJ1-1, is DTAVSQTPKYLVTQMGNDKSIKCEQNLGHDTMYWYKQDSKKFLKIMFSYNNKELIINETVPNRFSPKSPDKAHLNLHINSLELGDSAVYFCASSRRWDQATEAFFGQGTRLTVV.

This sequence joins TRBV15 and TRBJ2-2, with TRBD1 as a possible D gene (6 bases). Per germline, CDR1 LNHNV and CDR2 YYDKDF (reference sequence). V lost 0 bases to trimming and J lost 6 bases, with 14 bases between them. The CDR3 totals 16 residues. This CDR3 reads CATSREKRGLPGELFF. The CDR3 DNA follows: TGTGCCACCAGCAGAGAAAAGAGGGGGTTGCCCGGGGAGCTGTTTTTT. Full variable domain (rest looked up from reference TRBV15 and TRBJ2-2): DAMVIQNPRYQVTQFGKPVTLSCSQTLNHNVMYWYQQKSSQAPKLLFHYYDKDFNNEADTPDNFQSRRPNTSFCFLDIRSPGLGDTAMYLCATSREKRGLPGELFFGEGSRLTVL.

The rearrangement uses TRBV6-1 and TRBJ2-7; 7 bases line up with TRBD2. Germline V CDR1 and CDR2: MNHNS, SASEGT. CDR3 length: 15 residues. V lost 8 bases to trimming and J lost 1 base; unmatched junction nucleotides: 11. CDR3 in amino acids: CASGGGMYVSYEQYF. Written as DNA, the CDR3 is TGTGCCAGCGGCGGGGGAATGTACGTATCCTACGAGCAGTACTTC.

This clonotype was detected many times. The chain carries TRBV2 and TRBJ1-5; D may be TRBD1 (6 bases). CDR1 is SNHLY, CDR2 FYNNEI, per germline. Between the trimmed V and J ends, which lost 8 bases and 6 bases, there was a span of 14 bases. The CDR3 contains 13 residues. In nucleotides, the CDR3 is TGTGCCAGCCGACTACAGGGAAGTCAGCCCCAGCATTTT. Translated: CASRLQGSQPQHF.